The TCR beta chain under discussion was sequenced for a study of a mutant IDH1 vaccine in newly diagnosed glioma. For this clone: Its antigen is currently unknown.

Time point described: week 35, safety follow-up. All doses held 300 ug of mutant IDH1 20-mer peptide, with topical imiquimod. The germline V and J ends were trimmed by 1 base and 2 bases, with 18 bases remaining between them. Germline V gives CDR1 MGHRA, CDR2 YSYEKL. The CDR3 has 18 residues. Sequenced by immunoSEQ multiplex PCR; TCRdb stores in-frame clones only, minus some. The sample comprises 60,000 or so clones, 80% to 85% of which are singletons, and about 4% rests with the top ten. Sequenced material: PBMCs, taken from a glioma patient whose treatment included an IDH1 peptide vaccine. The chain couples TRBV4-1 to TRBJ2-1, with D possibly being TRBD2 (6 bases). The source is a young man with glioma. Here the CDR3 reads CASSQGFLRRGAYNEQFF. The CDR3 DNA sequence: TGCGCCAGCAGCCAAGGCTTCTTAAGGCGGGGAGCCTACAATGAGCAGTTCTTC.